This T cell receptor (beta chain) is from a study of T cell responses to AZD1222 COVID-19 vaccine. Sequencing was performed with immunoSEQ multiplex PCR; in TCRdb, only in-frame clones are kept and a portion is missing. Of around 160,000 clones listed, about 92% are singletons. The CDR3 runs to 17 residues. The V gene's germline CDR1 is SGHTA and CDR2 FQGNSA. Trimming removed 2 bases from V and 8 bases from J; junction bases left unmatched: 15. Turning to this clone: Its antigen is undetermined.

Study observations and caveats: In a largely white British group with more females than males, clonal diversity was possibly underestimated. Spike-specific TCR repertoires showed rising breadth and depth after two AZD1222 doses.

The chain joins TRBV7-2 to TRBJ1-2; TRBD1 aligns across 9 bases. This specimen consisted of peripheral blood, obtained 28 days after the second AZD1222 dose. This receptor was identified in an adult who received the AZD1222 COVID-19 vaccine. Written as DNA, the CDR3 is TGTGCCAGCAGCTTACTTCCTCCGGGACAGGGCACGGGCGGCTACACCTTC. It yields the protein CASSLLPPGQGTGGYTF.